This TCR beta chain was identified during a study of shared clonotypes between healthy human individuals. CDR3 length: 16 amino acids. V was pared by 8 bases and J by 6 bases, with 15 bases of the junction left unmatched. Germline-derived CDR1 and CDR2 are WSHSY and SAAADI. Deep-level assay runs were performed. Generated by immunoSEQ multiplex PCR, the TCRdb table keeps only in-frame clones and is missing some. The repertoire holds roughly 1,800,000 clones, with about 95% as singletons. CD45RO-negative cells were positively selected for CCR7, leaving out terminally differentiated effector memory CD45RA+ cells.

The sequencing input was naive CD8+ T cells sorted from blood. This clonotype was sampled from a man aged 18 to 30 in good health. The chain has TRBV10-2 and TRBJ2-7; 11 bases line up with TRBD2. The CDR3 protein is CASLGLAEREGGEQYF. DNA of the CDR3: TGCGCCAGCTTGGGACTAGCGGAAAGGGAAGGTGGCGAGCAGTACTTC.